What follows are 25 T cell receptor beta chains derived from one specimen sequenced in a study of T cells in Graves' hyperthyroidism and ophthalmopathy. TCR beta CDR3 sequences were amplified from RNA transcripts. HTBI primers were used for first-round RT-PCR of the TCR CDR3. TCRdb re-called the multiplex PCR reads through MiXCR, storing one row per CDR3 protein. The table records under 600,000 distinct CDR3 sequences, approximately 15% of them present only once. The sequenced sample consisted of blood. The receptors here all came from a woman aged 40 to 55 with Graves' ophthalmopathy.

At least ten counts were recorded for this clonotype. The chain is built from TRBV3-1 and TRBJ1-1; a weak D match, TRBD1 (5 bases). V gave up 4 bases and J gave up 5 bases, with 11 bases separating them. The V gene's germline CDR1 is LGHDT and CDR2 YNNKEL (reference sequence). CDR3 length: 13 residues. The chain's CDR3 is CASSPSGWTEAFF. In DNA form, the CDR3 reads TGTGCCAGCAGCCCCTCAGGGTGGACTGAAGCTTTCTTT.

This clonotype appeared a few times. V is TRBV27 and J is TRBJ2-1, with TRBD1 matching 7 bases. From germline, CDR1 is MNHEY and CDR2 SMNVEV (reference sequence). The CDR3 runs to 14 residues. J gave up 3 bases and V 5 bases, and 4 bases lay outside the gene matches. The DNA for the CDR3 is TGTGCCAGCAGTGCGACAGGGCGCTACAATGAGCAGTTCTTC. Its protein is CASSATGRYNEQFF.

The table lists this clonotype with a few counts. In DNA form, the CDR3 reads TGTGCCAGCAGTTCTGAATCTCCTCCCCCTCTCTACGAGCAGTACTTC. Protein sequence: CASSSESPPPLYEQYF. The chain couples TRBV6-1 to TRBJ2-7; D remains ambiguous. The length of the CDR3 is 16 residues. The V end was cut by 5 bases, the J end by 3 bases, with 20 bases between. The germline CDR1 and CDR2 sequences are MNHNS and SASEGT.

This clonotype was recorded at least ten times. J is TRBJ2-7 and V is TRBV28; 15 positions agree with TRBD2. Germline CDR1 MDHEN, CDR2 SYDVKM. The length of the CDR3 is 18 residues. The J segment lost 3 bases and the V segment lost 6 bases, leaving 12 bases of the junction unmatched. The CDR3 here is CASRRRAGLAGGIYEQYF. Here the CDR3 DNA reads TGTGCCAGCAGACGGAGGGCAGGACTAGCGGGAGGGATCTACGAGCAGTACTTC.

This clonotype was observed a few times. The rearrangement joins TRBV25-1 to TRBJ2-3; maybe TRBD1 (5 bases). Germline lookup yields CDR1 MGHDK and CDR2 SYGVNS. The ends were cut back, 6 bases at V and 4 bases at J, with 20 bases in the middle. The CDR3 extends over 16 amino acids. In DNA form, the CDR3 reads TGTGCCAGCAGGCCCAAGGGGTCAGTGAAGGCAGATACGCAGTATTTT. This codes for CASRPKGSVKADTQYF.

This clonotype was recorded many times. V usage is TRBV7-2 and J usage is TRBJ2-7, with 7 bases aligning to TRBD2. Germline CDR1 and CDR2: SGHTA and FQGNSA. The trim removed 5 bases at V and 4 bases at J, leaving 11 bases unmatched. This CDR3 is built from 15 residues. The CDR3 spells CASSLGLGLPYEQYF. The CDR3 DNA reads as TGTGCCAGCAGCCTTGGGTTGGGACTACCTTACGAGCAGTACTTC. The full variable domain, its missing parts supplied by reference TRBV7-2 and TRBJ2-7, is GAGVSQSPSNKVTEKGKDVELRCDPISGHTALYWYRQSLGQGLEFLIYFQGNSAPDKSGLPSDRFSAERTGGSVSTLTIQRTQQEDSAVYLCASSLGLGLPYEQYFGPGTRLTVT.

This rearrangement joins TRBV15 to TRBJ2-5; D gene uncertain. Germline V gene lookup returns CDR1 LNHNV and CDR2 YYDKDF (reference sequence). The V and J ends lost 0 bases and 3 bases respectively, with 5 bases between them. The CDR3 covers 13 residues. The CDR3 protein is CATSRDPKETQYF. CDR3 nucleotide sequence: TGTGCCACCAGCAGAGATCCGAAAGAGACCCAGTACTTC.

This clonotype showed up many times. The V and J genes are TRBV18 and TRBJ2-1, with D perhaps given as TRBD1 or TRBD2 (5 bases each). Per the germline V gene, CDR1 is KGHSH and CDR2 is LQKENI. The ends were cut back, 1 base at V and 1 base at J, with 14 bases in the middle. CDR3 length equals 17 residues. In nucleotides, the CDR3 is TGTGCCAGCTCACCACTGAGGGTGGGGGATTCCTACAATGAGCAGTTCTTC. It specifies CASSPLRVGDSYNEQFF.

The rearrangement joins TRBV20-1 to TRBJ2-1; TRBD1 matches 10 bases. This CDR3 comprises 13 residues. Germline assignment: CDR1 DFQATT and CDR2 SNEGSKA (reference sequence). The ends lost 6 bases at V and 8 bases at J; junction bases unmatched: 7. The CDR3 spells CSASPGQGYEQFF. The CDR3, as DNA: TGCAGTGCCAGTCCGGGACAGGGGTATGAGCAGTTCTTC.

This clonotype was observed many times. This chain connects TRBV2 to TRBJ2-1; 12 bases fit TRBD2. Germline V gives CDR1 SNHLY, CDR2 FYNNEI. The J segment lost 10 bases and the V segment lost 7 bases, leaving 8 bases of the junction unmatched. This CDR3 has 14 residues. In DNA form, the CDR3 reads TGTGCCAGCACCAGACTAGCGGGGGTCAAAGAGCAGTTCTTC. Amino acids: CASTRLAGVKEQFF.

To note about this clonotype: One junction end does not reproduce the germline sequence, and a read error may be involved. The rearrangement uses TRBV6-1 and TRBJ2-1; 8 nucleotides line up with TRBD1. The CDR3 is 15 residues long. Per germline, CDR1 MNHNS and CDR2 SASEGT. CDR3 in DNA: TGTGCCAGCAGGAAACAGGGGGTTTCCTACAATGAGCGGTTCTTC. Its translation: CASRKQGVSYNERFF.

This clonotype was detected ten times or more. This sequence joins TRBV11-1 and TRBJ2-1, with 8 bases aligning to TRBD1. This CDR3 has 14 amino acids. V shed 5 bases and J 2 bases; nucleotides not matched to a gene: 2. The germline gives CDR1 SGHAT, CDR2 FQDESV (reference sequence). CDR3 region: CASSIQGAYNEQFF. The CDR3, as DNA: TGTGCCAGCAGCATACAGGGGGCCTACAATGAGCAGTTCTTC.

This rearrangement joins TRBV3-1 to TRBJ2-1, with 12 bases that match TRBD2. Trimming cost V 1 base and J 6 bases; bases outside gene matches: 10. This CDR3 contains 18 residues. Germline CDR1 and CDR2: LGHDT and YNNKEL (reference sequence). CDR3 nucleotide sequence: TGTGCCAGCAGCCAAGCCTTACTTCTAGCGGGAGGGTTCAATGAGCAGTTCTTC. Amino acids: CASSQALLLAGGFNEQFF.

This clonotype has ten or more counts. The chain recombines TRBV10-3 with TRBJ2-3, with unresolved D. The CDR3 is 14 residues long. Trimming left V 0 bases short and J 6 bases short, with 10 bases between. The germline V gene has CDR1 ENHRY and CDR2 SYGVKD. The CDR3: CAISESTNDDTQYF. DNA for the CDR3: TGTGCCATCAGTGAGTCGACAAATGATGATACGCAGTATTTT.

This clonotype was detected ten times or more. The V gene is TRBV15, the J gene TRBJ2-3, with D possibly being TRBD1 or TRBD2 (5 bases each). CDR1 is LNHNV, CDR2 YYDKDF, per germline (reference sequence). The V and J ends lost 6 bases and 1 base respectively, with 11 bases between them. The CDR3 has 14 amino acids. CDR3 in DNA: TGTGCCACCAGTACTGAGGGGCGCACAGATACGCAGTATTTT. Translating it yields CATSTEGRTDTQYF.

This chain uses TRBV7-9 with TRBJ1-1, with D tentatively TRBD1 (5 bases). The CDR3 covers 13 residues. Trimming took off 5 bases at V and 5 bases at J, with 12 bases between the two ends. Per the germline V gene, CDR1 is SEHNR and CDR2 is FQNEAQ (reference sequence). CDR3 amino acids: CASSDGGGTEAFF. The CDR3 DNA follows: TGTGCCAGCAGCGATGGGGGGGGGACTGAAGCTTTCTTT.

The V gene is TRBV28, the J gene TRBJ2-7, with D perhaps matching TRBD1 or TRBD2 (5 bases each). The CDR3 is 15 residues long. Germline V CDR1 and CDR2: MDHEN, SYDVKM. Trimming removed 5 bases at V and 2 bases at J, with 16 bases between. CDR3 amino acids: CASSPAGSRAYEQYF. The CDR3 DNA is TGTGCCAGCAGTCCGGCAGGGAGTAGGGCCTACGAGCAGTACTTC.

CDR3 protein: CASSRAIGQGAGGEQFF. CDR3 in DNA: TGCGCCAGCAGCCGCGCCATCGGACAGGGGGCTGGGGGTGAGCAGTTCTTC. The chain joins TRBV4-1 to TRBJ2-1; 11 nucleotides align to TRBD1. The V gene end was trimmed by 4 bases and the J gene end by 9 bases; junction bases not matched to a gene: 14. In germline, CDR1 is MGHRA, CDR2 YSYEKL. The CDR3 sequence is 17 residues long.

CDR3 sequence: CASSLAQSRGDLFYEQYF. For the CDR3, the DNA is TGTGCCAGCAGCTTAGCGCAATCGCGGGGGGACCTTTTCTACGAGCAGTACTTC. The rearrangement links TRBV11-2 to TRBJ2-7, with 8 positions matching TRBD2. The J segment lost 3 bases and the V segment lost 1 base, leaving 14 bases of the junction unmatched. Germline CDR1 is SGHAT and CDR2 is FQNNGV. The CDR3 is 18 amino acids.

At least ten counts were recorded for this clonotype. CDR3: CASVPGLPYEQYF. The CDR3 nucleotides are TGTGCCAGCGTTCCGGGACTACCATACGAGCAGTACTTC. The chain carries TRBV6-1 and TRBJ2-7, with 7 bases that match TRBD2. CDR1 and CDR2 (germline): MNHNS, SASEGT. The junction had 8 bases not matched to a gene; V was cut back by 8 bases and J by 4 bases. This CDR3 has 13 residues.

This clonotype was seen at least ten times. V gene TRBV20-1 combines with J gene TRBJ2-7; tentatively, D is TRBD1 (5 bases). The CDR3 spans 13 residues. CDR1 and CDR2 (germline): DFQATT, SNEGSKA (reference sequence). The V end was cut by 0 bases, the J end by 6 bases, with 12 bases between. CDR3: CSARDAGSAEQYF. In DNA, the CDR3 is TGCAGTGCTAGAGACGCAGGGTCCGCCGAGCAGTACTTC.

This clonotype has ten or more counts. This rearrangement joins TRBV5-5 to TRBJ1-1, with unresolved D. The germline V gene encodes CDR1 SGHKS and CDR2 YYEKEE (reference sequence). V was cut by 2 bases and J by 6 bases, with 5 bases left in between. The CDR3 spans 11 residues. The CDR3 region has the DNA TGTGCCAGCAGCTTACGAGCTGAAGCTTTCTTT. It encodes CASSLRAEAFF.

This clonotype has at least ten counts. The V and J genes are TRBV6-1 and TRBJ1-1; a weak D match, TRBD1 (6 bases). Trimming left V 2 bases short and J 1 base short, with 11 bases between. Germline V gene lookup returns CDR1 MNHNS and CDR2 SASEGT. There are 15 residues in the CDR3. The CDR3 bases are TGTGCCAGCAGTGAAAGAGCCAGGGGGAACACTGAAGCTTTCTTT. It yields the protein CASSERARGNTEAFF.

This rearrangement joins TRBV3-1 to TRBJ2-5, with TRBD2 as a possible D gene (6 bases). Between the trimmed V and J ends, which lost 5 bases and 1 base, there was a span of 11 bases. CDR3 length: 14 amino acids. Looked up from germline, CDR1 is LGHDT and CDR2 is YNNKEL (reference sequence). For the CDR3, the DNA is TGTGCCAGCAGCTTCCGGACTACCCAAGAGACCCAGTACTTC. It yields the protein CASSFRTTQETQYF.

This clonotype was seen many times. The rearrangement uses TRBV6-1 and TRBJ1-5; the D is unclear. The CDR3 is made up of 13 amino acids. Trimming removed 7 bases from V and 4 bases from J, with 11 bases in between. CDR1 is MNHNS and CDR2 is SASEGT in the germline V gene. CDR3: CASNREANQPQHF. Written as DNA, the CDR3 is TGTGCCAGCAATCGGGAGGCGAATCAGCCCCAGCATTTT.